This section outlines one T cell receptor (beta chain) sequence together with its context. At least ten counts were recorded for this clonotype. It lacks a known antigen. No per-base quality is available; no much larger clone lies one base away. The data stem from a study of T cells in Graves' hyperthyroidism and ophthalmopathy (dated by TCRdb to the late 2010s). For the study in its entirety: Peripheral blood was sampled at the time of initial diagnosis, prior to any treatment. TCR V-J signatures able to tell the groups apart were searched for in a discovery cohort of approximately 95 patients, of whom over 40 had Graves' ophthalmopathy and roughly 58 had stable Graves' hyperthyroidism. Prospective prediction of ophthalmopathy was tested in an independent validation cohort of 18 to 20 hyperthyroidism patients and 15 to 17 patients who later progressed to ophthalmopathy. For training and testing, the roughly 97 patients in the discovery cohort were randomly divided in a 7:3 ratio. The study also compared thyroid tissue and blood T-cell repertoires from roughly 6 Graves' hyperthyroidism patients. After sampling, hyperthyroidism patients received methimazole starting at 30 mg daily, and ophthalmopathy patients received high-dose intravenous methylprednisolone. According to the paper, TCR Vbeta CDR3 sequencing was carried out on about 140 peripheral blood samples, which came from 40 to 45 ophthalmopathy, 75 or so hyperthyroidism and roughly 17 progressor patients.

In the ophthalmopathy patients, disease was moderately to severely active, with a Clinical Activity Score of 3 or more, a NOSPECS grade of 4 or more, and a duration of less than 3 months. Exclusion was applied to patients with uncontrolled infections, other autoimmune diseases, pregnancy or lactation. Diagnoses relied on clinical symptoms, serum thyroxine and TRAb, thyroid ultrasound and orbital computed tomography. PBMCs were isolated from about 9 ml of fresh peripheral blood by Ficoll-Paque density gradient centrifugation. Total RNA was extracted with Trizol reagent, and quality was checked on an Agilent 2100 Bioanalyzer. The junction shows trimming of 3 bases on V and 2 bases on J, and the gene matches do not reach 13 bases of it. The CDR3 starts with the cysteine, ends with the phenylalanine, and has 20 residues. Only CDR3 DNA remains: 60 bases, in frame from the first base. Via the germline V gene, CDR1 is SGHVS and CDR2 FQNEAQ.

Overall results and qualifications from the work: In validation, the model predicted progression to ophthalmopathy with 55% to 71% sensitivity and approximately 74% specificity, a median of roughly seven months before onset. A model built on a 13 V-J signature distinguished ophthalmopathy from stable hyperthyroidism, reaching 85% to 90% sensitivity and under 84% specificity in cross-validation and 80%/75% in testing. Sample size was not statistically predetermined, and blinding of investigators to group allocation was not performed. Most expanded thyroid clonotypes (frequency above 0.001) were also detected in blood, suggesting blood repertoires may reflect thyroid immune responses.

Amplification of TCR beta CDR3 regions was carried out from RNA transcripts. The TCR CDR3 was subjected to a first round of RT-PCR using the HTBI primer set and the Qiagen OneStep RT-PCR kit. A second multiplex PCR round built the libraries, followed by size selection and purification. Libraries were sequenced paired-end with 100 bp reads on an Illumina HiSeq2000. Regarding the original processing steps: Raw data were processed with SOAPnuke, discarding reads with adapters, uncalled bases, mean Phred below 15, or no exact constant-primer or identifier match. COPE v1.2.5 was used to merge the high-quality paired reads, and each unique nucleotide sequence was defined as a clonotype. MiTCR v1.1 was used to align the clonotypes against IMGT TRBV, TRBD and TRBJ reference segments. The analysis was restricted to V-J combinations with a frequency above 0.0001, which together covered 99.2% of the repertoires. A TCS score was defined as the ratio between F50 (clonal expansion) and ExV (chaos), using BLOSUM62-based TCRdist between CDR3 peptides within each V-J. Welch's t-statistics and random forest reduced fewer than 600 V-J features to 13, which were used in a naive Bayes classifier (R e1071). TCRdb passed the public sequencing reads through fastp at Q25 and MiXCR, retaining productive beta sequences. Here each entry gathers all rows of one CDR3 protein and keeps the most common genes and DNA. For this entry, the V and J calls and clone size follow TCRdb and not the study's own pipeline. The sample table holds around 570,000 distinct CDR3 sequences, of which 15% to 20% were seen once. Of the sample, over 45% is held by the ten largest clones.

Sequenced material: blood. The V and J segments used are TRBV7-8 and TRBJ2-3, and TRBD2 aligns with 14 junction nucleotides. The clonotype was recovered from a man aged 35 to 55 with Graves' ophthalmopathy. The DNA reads TGTGCCAGCAGCTTCCCCCGGACTAGCGGGGGGATAAGAGCCACAGATACGCAGTATTTT. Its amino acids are CASSFPRTSGGIRATDTQYF.